This passage covers 20 T cell receptor beta chains from one sample sequenced in a study of cytomegalovirus exposure and HLA in healthy donors. PCR amplification relied on 60 Vbeta primers (plus 13 Jbeta primers). This table comes from immunoSEQ multiplex PCR, and its TCRdb copy is limited to in-frame clones, with some not included. The sample records 120,000 or so clones, roughly 86% being singletons. The sequencing input was PBMCs. The source is a man between 18 and 29 years old in good health and CMV-seronegative.

The rearrangement links TRBV5-8 to TRBJ1-5, with D maybe TRBD1 (5 bases). There are 14 residues in the CDR3. Germline V gene sequence: CDR1 SGHTS, CDR2 YDEGEE. Trimming pared 1 base from V and 6 bases from J, leaving 11 bases between. The CDR3 coding sequence is TGTGCCAGCAGCTTGCGGGGGACGGGTCAGCCCCAGCATTTT. This gives the protein CASSLRGTGQPQHF.

Details on this clone: Relative to the germline gene, one junction end is altered; a read error may explain this. The chain couples TRBV7-2 to TRBJ2-7, with 9 bases identical to TRBD1. Germline V gene data show CDR1 as SGHTA and CDR2 as FQGNSA. The CDR3 spans 15 residues. CDR3 in amino acids: CAGSRGQGSSYEQYF. Written as DNA, the CDR3 is TGTGCCGGCAGCCGGGGACAGGGCAGCTCCTACGAGCAGTACTTC.

This chain links TRBV4-2 with TRBJ2-3; the match to TRBD2 covers 11 bases. V trimming: 3 bases; J trimming: 7 bases; junction bases outside the gene matches: 12. The CDR3 is made up of 17 amino acids. The germline V gene encodes CDR1 LGHNA and CDR2 YNFKEQ. In DNA form, the CDR3 reads TGTGCCAGCAGCCAGGCGGAGGCTAGCGGGGGGAGTCATACGCAGTATTTT. Translating it yields CASSQAEASGGSHTQYF.

In its sample, this clone was seen once. J is TRBJ1-1 and V is TRBV19; possibly TRBD1 for D (6 bases). Germline V gene lookup returns CDR1 LNHDA and CDR2 SQIVND (reference sequence). The V gene lost 8 bases and the J gene lost 1 base, with 11 bases spanning the gap. The CDR3 has 13 amino acids. CDR3 amino acids: CASRDTSNTEAFF. The CDR3 nucleotides are TGTGCCAGTCGGGACACTTCGAACACTGAAGCTTTCTTT.

This clone appeared a few times. This sequence joins TRBV7-2 and TRBJ2-1, with TRBD1 matching 7 bases. The CDR3 consists of 15 residues. V lost 5 bases, J lost 6 bases, and 10 bases stayed unmatched. CDR1 SGHTA and CDR2 FQGNSA come from the germline V gene. CDR3 residues: CASSPGQVGPNEQFF. The CDR3 nucleotides read TGTGCCAGCAGCCCAGGACAGGTGGGCCCCAATGAGCAGTTCTTC.

This clone was picked up one time. The rearrangement joins TRBV11-2 to TRBJ2-1; TRBD2 agrees at 8 bases. Looked up from germline, CDR1 is SGHAT and CDR2 is FQNNGV. The ends lost 1 base at V and 4 bases at J; junction bases unmatched: 6. The CDR3 is 16 residues long. The CDR3 DNA reads TGTGCCAGCAGCTTAGTCTGGCGGGGGGCATACAATGAGCAGTTCTTC. This encodes CASSLVWRGAYNEQFF.

The rearrangement links TRBV9 to TRBJ1-2; D not resolved. The CDR3 has 13 amino acids. Germline CDR1 reads SGDLS; CDR2 reads YYNGEE. The V gene lost 1 base and the J gene lost 6 bases, with 10 bases spanning the gap. The CDR3 bases are TGTGCCAGCAGCGTACGAGACAATGATGGCTACACCTTC. This sequence encodes CASSVRDNDGYTF.

The chain has TRBV7-2 and TRBJ2-2; weak D call: TRBD2 (7 bases). CDR1 is SGHTA, CDR2 FQGNSA, per germline. Trimming stripped 2 bases from V and 5 bases from J, with 12 bases between. The CDR3 has 15 residues. The CDR3 coding sequence is TGTGCCAGCAGCTTACTACAGGGAGGGACCGGGGAGCTGTTTTTT. As protein: CASSLLQGGTGELFF.

This clone was recorded a few times. The V gene is TRBV4-1, the J gene TRBJ2-7; no clear D. Trimming stripped 4 bases from V and 4 bases from J, with 11 bases between. The CDR3 has 13 residues. Germline lookup yields CDR1 MGHRA and CDR2 YSYEKL. DNA for the CDR3: TGCGCCAGCAGCCCGTCGGAGAATTACGAGCAGTACTTC. It yields the protein CASSPSENYEQYF.

The chain recombines TRBV4-2 with TRBJ2-3, with TRBD2 matching 8 bases. In germline, CDR1 is LGHNA, CDR2 YNFKEQ. Trimming cost V 0 bases and J 6 bases; bases outside gene matches: 5. The CDR3 has 15 amino acids. In DNA form, the CDR3 reads TGTGCCAGCAGCCAAGATTCGGGGGGGGCGGATACGCAGTATTTT. It encodes CASSQDSGGADTQYF.

This rearrangement joins TRBV19 to TRBJ2-4; 7 bases are a match to TRBD1. The CDR3 spans 13 residues. Germline V gives CDR1 LNHDA, CDR2 SQIVND (reference sequence). The trim removed 5 bases at V and 7 bases at J, leaving 5 bases unmatched. CDR3 sequence (DNA): TGTGCCAGTAGTCCGGGACAGAGGAACATTCAGTACTTC. As protein: CASSPGQRNIQYF.

This chain joins TRBV18 and TRBJ2-7, with 7 nucleotides matching TRBD2. Losses at the gene ends were 3 bases for V and 4 bases for J; bases not matched to a gene: 3. The CDR3 consists of 13 residues. CDR1 is KGHSH and CDR2 is LQKENI in the germline V gene. The CDR3 sequence: CASSPGLVYEQYF. The CDR3 DNA sequence: TGTGCCAGCTCACCTGGACTAGTGTACGAGCAGTACTTC.

The V gene is TRBV19, the J gene TRBJ1-1; the D gene is possibly TRBD1 (6 bases). The CDR3 is made up of 13 amino acids. Trimming took 6 bases from V and 1 from J, leaving 9 bases between them. Looked up from germline, CDR1 is LNHDA and CDR2 is SQIVND (reference sequence). The CDR3 nucleotides read TGTGCCAGTAGGTCACAGGGGAACACTGAAGCTTTCTTT. Its protein product is CASRSQGNTEAFF. Full variable domain (outside the CDR3, taken from reference TRBV19 and TRBJ1-1): DGGITQSPKYLFRKEGQNVTLSCEQNLNHDAMYWYRQDPGQGLRLIYYSQIVNDFQKGDIAEGYSVSREKKESFPLTVTSAQKNPTAFYLCASRSQGNTEAFFGQGTRLTVV.

The chain employs TRBV5-1 and TRBJ2-5; TRBD1 agrees at 7 bases. The germline V gene encodes CDR1 SGHRS and CDR2 YFSETQ. J lost 0 bases, V lost 6 bases, and 8 bases had no gene match. The CDR3 length is 15 residues. This CDR3 is CASNRDSMYQETQYF. As DNA, the CDR3 is TGCGCCAGCAACCGGGACAGCATGTACCAAGAGACCCAGTACTTC.

The chain is built from TRBV5-1 and TRBJ2-3, with TRBD2 as a possible D gene (6 bases). V lost 4 bases, J lost 2 bases, and 14 bases lay in between. Germline CDR1 is SGHRS and CDR2 is YFSETQ. There are 15 residues in the CDR3. The CDR3 sequence: CASSADGGDTDTQYF. The DNA for the CDR3 is TGCGCCAGCAGCGCCGACGGCGGGGACACAGATACGCAGTATTTT.

The rearrangement uses TRBV4-3 and TRBJ2-1; D is perhaps TRBD1 (6 bases). CDR1 is LGHNA, CDR2 YSLEER, per germline. This CDR3 is 16 amino acids long. Deletions cut 2 bases from V and 1 base from J, with 12 bases between. CDR3 sequence reads: CASSQTTGLSYNEQFF. Written as DNA, the CDR3 is TGCGCCAGCAGCCAAACGACAGGTTTATCCTACAATGAGCAGTTCTTC.

The chain employs TRBV4-1 and TRBJ2-1; 7 bases agree with TRBD1. The CDR3 extends over 15 amino acids. CDR1 and CDR2 from the germline V gene are MGHRA and YSYEKL. After removal of 1 base from V and 7 bases from J, the junction contained 7 bases not matched to a gene. CDR3 nucleotides: TGCGCCAGCAGCCAAGTTGAGGGGGCGAAGAATGAGCAGTTCTTC. This codes for CASSQVEGAKNEQFF.

The J gene is TRBJ1-4, the V gene TRBV15; D perhaps matches TRBD1 (6 bases). The CDR3 is made up of 16 amino acids. Germline lookup yields CDR1 LNHNV and CDR2 YYDKDF (reference sequence). The V end lost 3 bases, the J end lost 1 base, and 12 bases lay between the germline ends. The CDR3 sequence: CATSRPGRGTNEKLFF. CDR3 DNA sequence: TGTGCCACCAGCAGGCCCGGCAGGGGAACTAATGAAAAACTGTTTTTT.

As for this clone: A far larger clone is a single base away, which makes a read error likely. The CDR3 DNA sequence: TGCGCCAGCAGCCAAGAGGGGCCAGGGCTCGCTGGCTACACCTTC. Its protein is CASSQEGPGLAGYTF. This chain uses TRBV4-1 with TRBJ1-2; D may be TRBD1 (5 bases). Trimming left V 0 bases short and J 7 bases short, with 15 bases between. CDR1 and CDR2 (germline): MGHRA, YSYEKL. The CDR3 is 15 amino acids.

V and J are TRBV29-1 and TRBJ1-1, with a tentative D call TRBD1 (5 bases). The ends were cut back, 5 bases at V and 0 bases at J, with 10 bases in the middle. The germline CDR1 and CDR2 sequences are SQVTM and ANQGSEA. The length of the CDR3 is 13 residues. CDR3 coding DNA: TGCAGCGTTTACCTGACAGTGAACACTGAAGCTTTCTTT. Amino acid sequence: CSVYLTVNTEAFF.